A single T cell receptor (beta chain) is shown here with its context. This clone has only a few counts. Which antigen it targets is not known. Base-call qualities are not available, and no considerably larger clone is one nucleotide away. The trial excluded patients who had a history of autoimmune disease or who were on systemic immunosuppression. Peripheral blood for TCR sequencing was collected from all dose cohorts at baseline, on cycle 4 day 1, and on cycle 7 day 1. The samples were taken from a phase I, first-in-human, multicenter, open-label dose-escalation trial of ivuxolimab. The trial enrolled adults with locally advanced or metastatic head and neck squamous cell, hepatocellular, melanoma or renal cell carcinoma. Before TCR sequencing, CD4+ and CD8+ T cells were separately sorted from peripheral blood. This record comes from a study of OX40 agonist ivuxolimab in advanced cancers. About the study as a whole: Ivuxolimab was an agonistic, fully human IgG2 monoclonal antibody directed against OX40 (CD134), a costimulatory receptor. Partial responses occurred in three dose-escalation patients, of whom one had hepatocellular carcinoma and two had cutaneous melanoma. Of the 50 to 55 patients in dose escalation, 19 had hepatocellular carcinoma, about 15 had melanoma, 9 had renal cell carcinoma and 9 had head and neck cancer. Intravenous ivuxolimab was administered to patients every 2 weeks at six dose levels: 0.01, 0.1, 0.3, 1.5, 3 and 10 mg/kg. Peripheral TCRbeta sequencing aimed to test whether ivuxolimab altered TCR sequence diversity and caused clonal T-cell expansion. The dose-escalation cohort was roughly 87% male with a mean age of about 65 years, ranging from about 20 to 80. Patients were allowed to have had prior anti-PD-1, anti-PD-L1 or anti-CTLA-4 therapy, and approximately 40% of the dose-escalation patients had been treated with checkpoint inhibitors. The monotherapy dose-escalation portion (N ≈ 57 patients) of the phase I ivuxolimab trial is reported in the paper. Points the paper makes about the study in general: At doses from 0.1 to 3.0 mg/kg, clonal expansion was seen in both CD4+ and CD8+ blood T cells between baseline and week 6. Antigen specificity was not determined for the clonally expanded peripheral T cells. Low levels of normalized T-cell clonal expansion were also shown by some nonresponding patients. After ivuxolimab, expanded clones were on average more numerous among CD8+ T cells than among CD4+ T cells. In the 0.1-3.0 mg/kg groups, partial responders had among the lowest normalized peripheral clonal expansion, particularly in CD8+ T cells.

Measured from the cysteine to the phenylalanine, the CDR3 is 12 residues long. The entry retains the CDR3 DNA only, 36 bases that are in frame from base 1. CDR1 and CDR2 are read off the germline V gene (reference sequence) as SGHNT and YYREEE. After removal of 4 bases from V and 5 bases from J, the junction retains 2 bases not matched to a gene. Genomic DNA was extracted from sorted cells for sequencing of the TCRbeta CDR3 region. The immunoSEQ Assay was used to sequence the TCRbeta CDR3 regions. The table comes from immuneACCESS by way of TCRdb, which keeps in-frame sequences with V and J called. Part of the clones is missing from these tables; in studies checked, under half for an unresolved V gene and the rest for unknown reasons. The sample table contains roughly 60,000 clones; only one count was recorded for 85% to 90% of them. The ten largest make up under 4.5% of the sample.

Recombination joined TRBV5-4 with TRBJ1-2; TRBD1 aligns with 7 central bases. This sequence originates from an adult with an advanced solid tumor such as melanoma, head and neck, liver or kidney cancer. Material: CD4+ or CD8+ T cells sorted from blood, obtained in a trial of the OX40 agonist ivuxolimab. The DNA reads TGTGCCAGCAGCCCGGGACAGTATGGCTACACCTTC. Its translation reads: CASSPGQYGYTF. With all but the CDR3 taken from the reference TRBV5-4 and TRBJ1-2 genes, the full variable domain is: ETGVTQSPTHLIKTRGQQVTLRCSSQSGHNTVSWYQQALGQGPQFIFQYYREEENGRGNFPPRFSGLQFPNYSSELNVNALELDDSALYLCASSPGQYGYTFGSGTRLTVV.